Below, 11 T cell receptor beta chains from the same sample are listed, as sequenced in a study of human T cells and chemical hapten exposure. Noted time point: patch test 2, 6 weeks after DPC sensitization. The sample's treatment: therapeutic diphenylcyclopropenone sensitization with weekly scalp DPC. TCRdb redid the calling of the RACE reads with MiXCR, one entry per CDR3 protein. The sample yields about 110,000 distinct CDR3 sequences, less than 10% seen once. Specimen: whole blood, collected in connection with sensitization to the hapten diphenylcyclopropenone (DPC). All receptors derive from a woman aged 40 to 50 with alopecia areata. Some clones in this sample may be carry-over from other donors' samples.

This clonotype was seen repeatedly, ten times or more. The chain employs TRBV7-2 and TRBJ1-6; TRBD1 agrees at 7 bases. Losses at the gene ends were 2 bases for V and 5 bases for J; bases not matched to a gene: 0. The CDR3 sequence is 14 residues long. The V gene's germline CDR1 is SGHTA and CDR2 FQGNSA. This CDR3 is CASSLQGDNSPLHF. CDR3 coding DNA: TGTGCCAGCAGCTTACAGGGGGATAATTCACCCCTCCACTTT.

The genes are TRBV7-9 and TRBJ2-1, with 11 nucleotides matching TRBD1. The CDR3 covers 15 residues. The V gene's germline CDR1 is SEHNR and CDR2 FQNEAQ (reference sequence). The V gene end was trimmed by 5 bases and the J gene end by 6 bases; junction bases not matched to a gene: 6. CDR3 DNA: TGTGCCAGCAGCCCGCCCGGGACAGGGGGCAATGAGCAGTTCTTC. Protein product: CASSPPGTGGNEQFF.

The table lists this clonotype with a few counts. The DNA of the CDR3 is TGTGCCAGCAGCCTCGGCCAAGTGCAAGAGACCCAGTACTTC. Protein: CASSLGQVQETQYF. This chain uses TRBV7-9 with TRBJ2-5; D gene ambiguous. The ends were cut back, 5 bases at V and 2 bases at J, with 12 bases in the middle. The CDR3 spans 14 residues. Germline V CDR1 and CDR2: SEHNR, FQNEAQ (reference sequence).

The chain's CDR3 is CASSRIEGVSSLSGNTIYF. CDR3 coding DNA: TGTGCCAGCAGCCGCATCGAGGGGGTATCATCACTCTCTGGAAACACCATATATTTT. The chain has TRBV5-6 and TRBJ1-3, with a tentative D call TRBD1 (6 bases). V lost 4 bases to trimming and J lost 0 bases, with 23 bases between them. The germline V gene encodes CDR1 SGHDT and CDR2 YYEEEE. The CDR3 is 19 amino acids.

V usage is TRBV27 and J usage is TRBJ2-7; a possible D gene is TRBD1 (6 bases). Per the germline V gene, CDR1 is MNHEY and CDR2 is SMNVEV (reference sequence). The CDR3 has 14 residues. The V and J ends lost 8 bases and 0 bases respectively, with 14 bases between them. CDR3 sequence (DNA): TGTGCCAGCGTAAGGACAGCCCTCTCCTACGAGCAGTACTTC. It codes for CASVRTALSYEQYF.

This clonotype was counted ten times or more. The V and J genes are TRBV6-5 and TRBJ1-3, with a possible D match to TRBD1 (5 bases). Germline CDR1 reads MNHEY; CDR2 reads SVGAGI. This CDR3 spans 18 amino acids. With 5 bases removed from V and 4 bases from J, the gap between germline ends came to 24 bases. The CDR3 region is CASSPPPRGTARGNTIYF. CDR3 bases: TGTGCCAGCAGTCCCCCGCCTCGGGGGACCGCTAGGGGAAACACCATATATTTT.

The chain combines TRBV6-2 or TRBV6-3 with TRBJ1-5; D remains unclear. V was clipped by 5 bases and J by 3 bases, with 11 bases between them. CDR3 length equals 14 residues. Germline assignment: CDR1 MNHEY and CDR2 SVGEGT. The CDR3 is CASSHDDTNQPQHF. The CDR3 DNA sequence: TGTGCCAGCAGTCATGACGATACCAATCAGCCCCAGCATTTT.

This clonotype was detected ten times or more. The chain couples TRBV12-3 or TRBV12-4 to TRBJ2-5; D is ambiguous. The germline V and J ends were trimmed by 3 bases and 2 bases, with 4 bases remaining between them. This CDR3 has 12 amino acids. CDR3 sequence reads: CASSFWQETQYF. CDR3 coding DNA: TGTGCCAGCAGTTTTTGGCAAGAGACCCAGTACTTC.

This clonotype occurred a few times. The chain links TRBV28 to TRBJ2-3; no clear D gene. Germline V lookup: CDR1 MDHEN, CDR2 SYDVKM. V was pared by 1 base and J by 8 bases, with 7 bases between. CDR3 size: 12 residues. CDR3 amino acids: CASSLSESTQYF. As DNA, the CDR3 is TGTGCCAGCAGTTTATCGGAGTCTACGCAGTATTTT.

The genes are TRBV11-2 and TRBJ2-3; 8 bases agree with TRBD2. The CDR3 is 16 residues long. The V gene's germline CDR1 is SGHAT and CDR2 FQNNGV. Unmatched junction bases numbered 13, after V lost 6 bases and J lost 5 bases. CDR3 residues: CASSLSGGALGDTQYF. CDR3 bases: TGTGCCAGCAGTCTGAGCGGGGGAGCGCTGGGAGATACGCAGTATTTT. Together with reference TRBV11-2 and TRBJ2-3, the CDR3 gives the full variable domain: EAGVAQSPRYKIIEKRQSVAFWCNPISGHATLYWYQQILGQGPKLLIQFQNNGVVDDSQLPKDRFSAERLKGVDSTLKIQPAKLEDSAVYLCASSLSGGALGDTQYFGPGTRLTVL.

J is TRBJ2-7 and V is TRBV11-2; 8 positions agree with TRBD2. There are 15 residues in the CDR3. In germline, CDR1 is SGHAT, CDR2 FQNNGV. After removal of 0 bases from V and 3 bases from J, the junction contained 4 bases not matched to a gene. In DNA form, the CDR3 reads TGTGCCAGCAGCTTAGAGCGGGGGGCCGGCTACGAGCAGTACTTC. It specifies CASSLERGAGYEQYF.